The rows below give T cell receptor beta chains drawn from one sample of a study of Graves' ophthalmopathy and Graves' hyperthyroidism. TCRdb reprocessed the multiplex PCR reads via MiXCR and lists one record per CDR3 protein. This table holds 740,000 or so distinct CDR3 sequences, roughly 40% found once. Input material: peripheral blood. The receptors were gathered from an adult man with Graves' ophthalmopathy. The CDR3 runs from the conserved cysteine through the conserved F or W. The D gene is left open where the match is weak.

>TRBV24-1|TRBD1|14
CATSDRGRNQPQHF
>TRBV11-2|TRBD1|19
CASSLVTTGSKSGANVLTF
>TRBV20-1|NA|15
CSARDQEGMYEKLFF
>TRBV2|NA|13
CASSEEYNSPLHF
>TRBV19|NA|14
CASSSFGGSIRLFF
>TRBV7-8|NA|17
CASSFTAGGLGANVLTF
>TRBV9|NA|12
CASSGVGNTIYF
>TRBV29-1|NA|14
CSVGEVGANYGYTF
>TRBV5-1|NA|16
CASSKGWVSTTNGYTF
>TRBV25-1|NA|14
CASSLGTLFEKLFF
>TRBV7-2|NA|14
CASSLVNRNTEAFF
>TRBV7-6|TRBD1|14
CASSPDRDSTEAFF
>TRBV7-9|NA|14
CASSLRPAESGYTF
>TRBV19|TRBD1|15
CASSMGTAIQETQYF
>TRBV14|NA|15
CASSQAGHVSLGYTF
>TRBV2|NA|15
CASSEGKDMAYEQYF
>TRBV9|NA|13
CASSQGRVDEQYF
>TRBV10-3|NA|13
CASSRTDNTEAFF
>TRBV7-2|NA|15
CASSFDVPAPDEAFF
>TRBV12-3/TRBV12-4|NA|13
CASSPIKGETQYF
>TRBV12-3/TRBV12-4|NA|15
CASSYVSGDTDTQYF
>TRBV11-2|NA|15
CASSLTDPGFYGYTF
>TRBV14|NA|14
CASSQVSLNTEAFF
>TRBV29-1|TRBD2|14
CSVALAGGPGELFF
>TRBV29-1|TRBD1|12
CSVNRGPGELFF
>TRBV6-5|NA|16
CASKASPGRSTGELFF
>TRBV10-3|NA|14
CAISDGRSGNTIYF